The sequence of this TCR beta chain was determined in a study of cytotoxic CD8 clonotypes in ibrutinib-treated CLL. Across the whole study: Mean values per sample were a few hundred thousand productive templates and tens of thousands of productive rearrangements.

The CDR3 is 13 residues long. Trimming at V came to 7 bases and at J to 5 bases, leaving 6 bases not matched to a gene. Germline CDR1 is SGHNT and CDR2 is YENEEA. As concerns this clone: The target antigen is unknown.

TCRdb keeps only in-frame clones here, not all; method: immunoSEQ multiplex PCR. The sample has about 120,000 clones, 50% to 65% seen once. Whole-study findings and limits: Sampling of sustained-remission and progressing patients occurred at differing times. Whereas clonality rose at ibrutinib response, it declined toward baseline at progression.

This clonotype originated in a human donor with chronic lymphocytic leukemia. Material: PBMCs, obtained after 24 months of ibrutinib treatment. This chain joins TRBV11-3 and TRBJ2-5; 8 positions match TRBD2. CDR3 nucleotides: TGTGCCAGCAACCCCGGGGGGGGCGAGACCCAGTACTTC. It encodes CASNPGGGETQYF.